These 30 T cell receptor beta chains originate from one sample sequenced in a study of cytomegalovirus exposure and HLA in healthy donors. With 60 Vbeta and 13 Jbeta primers, the PCR was carried out. Sequencing was performed with immunoSEQ multiplex PCR; in TCRdb, only in-frame clones are kept and a portion is missing. In the table there are approximately 130,000 clones, 81% of which are singletons. The specimen sequenced was PBMCs. These receptor sequences come from a woman between 40 and 55 years old in good health and CMV-seropositive.

This clone was picked up one time. The V gene is TRBV6-6, the J gene TRBJ2-1; 9 bases align to TRBD2. CDR3 length: 16 amino acids. With 2 bases clipped from V and 1 base from J, the junction kept 3 bases outside the gene matches. The germline CDR1 and CDR2 sequences are MNHNY and SVGAGI (reference sequence). CDR3 sequence reads: CASSYTSGPSYNEQFF. The CDR3 DNA reads TGTGCCAGCAGTTACACTAGCGGGCCTTCCTACAATGAGCAGTTCTTC.

The CDR3 loop reads CASSLEHTMNTEAFF. Written as DNA, the CDR3 is TGCGCCAGCAGCTTGGAACATACCATGAACACTGAAGCTTTCTTT. The chain uses TRBV5-1 and TRBJ1-1, with D uncertain. CDR1 and CDR2 (germline): SGHRS, YFSETQ. Trimming stripped 0 bases from V and 0 bases from J, with 9 bases between. This CDR3 is built from 15 residues.

V and J are TRBV6-5 and TRBJ1-1; perhaps TRBD1 as D (6 bases). The CDR3 length is 13 residues. Between the trimmed V and J ends, which lost 6 bases and 6 bases, there was a span of 14 bases. Germline CDR1 reads MNHEY; CDR2 reads SVGAGI. CDR3 amino acids: CASRLPGGAEAFF. As DNA, the CDR3 is TGTGCCAGCAGACTACCGGGGGGCGCTGAAGCTTTCTTT.

CDR3 nucleotide sequence: TGTGCCAGCAGCTATAGACAGGGCGGCAGAGGCGAGCAGTACTTC. As protein: CASSYRQGGRGEQYF. The V call is TRBV7-9, the J call TRBJ2-7; the match to TRBD1 covers 7 bases. The CDR3 sequence is 15 residues long. CDR1 and CDR2 (germline): SEHNR, FQNEAQ (reference sequence). Trimming at V came to 4 bases and at J to 6 bases, leaving 12 bases not matched to a gene.

Here the CDR3 DNA reads TGCGCCAGCAGCCAAGATAGGCAGGGGCCCTACGAGCAGTACTTC. Its protein product is CASSQDRQGPYEQYF. The genes are TRBV4-3 and TRBJ2-7; possibly TRBD1 for D (6 bases). The CDR3 covers 15 residues. V lost 0 bases and J lost 2, with 11 bases in between. Germline values: CDR1 LGHNA, CDR2 YSLEER.

The genes are TRBV5-4 and TRBJ1-1; 7 bases are a match to TRBD1. The CDR3 spans 15 residues. Germline V gene data show CDR1 as SGHNT and CDR2 as YYREEE (reference sequence). V dropped 4 bases and J dropped 0; count of bases not matched to a gene: 6. The CDR3 loop reads CASSAQGGMNTEAFF. The DNA for the CDR3 is TGTGCCAGCAGCGCTCAAGGGGGCATGAACACTGAAGCTTTCTTT.

The chain carries TRBV6-1 and TRBJ1-2, with D uncertain. This CDR3 region has 13 residues. V was cut by 6 bases and J by 4 bases, with 12 bases left in between. CDR1 is MNHNS and CDR2 is SASEGT in the germline V gene. The CDR3 loop reads CASSPTRGYGYTF. As DNA, the CDR3 is TGTGCCAGCAGCCCCACCAGAGGCTATGGCTACACCTTC.

This chain connects TRBV19 to TRBJ1-5; D is unresolved. The V and J ends lost 5 bases and 0 bases respectively, with 17 bases between them. The CDR3 length is 17 residues. CDR1 and CDR2 from the germline V gene are LNHDA and SQIVND (reference sequence). This CDR3 reads CASSDYQRTYSNQPQHF. CDR3 coding DNA: TGTGCCAGTAGTGACTATCAGAGAACATATAGCAATCAGCCCCAGCATTTT.

V usage is TRBV11-1 and J usage is TRBJ1-1; TRBD1 aligns across 9 bases. The trim removed 5 bases at V and 1 base at J, leaving 5 bases unmatched. CDR1 and CDR2 (germline): SGHAT, FQDESV (reference sequence). CDR3 size: 15 residues. The DNA for the CDR3 is TGTGCCAGCAGCCGTCCGACAGGGGGGAACACTGAAGCTTTCTTT. Translating it yields CASSRPTGGNTEAFF.

This rearrangement joins TRBV19 to TRBJ2-1; no reliable D call. CDR3 length: 13 amino acids. Germline CDR1 LNHDA, CDR2 SQIVND (reference sequence). Between the trimmed V and J ends, which lost 4 bases and 0 bases, there was a span of 4 bases. The CDR3 DNA is TGTGCCAGTAGTAGGAGCTCCTACAATGAGCAGTTCTTC. This sequence encodes CASSRSSYNEQFF.

The chain has TRBV2 and TRBJ2-5, with D possibly matching TRBD2 (6 bases). Trimming shortened V by 8 bases and J by 9 bases, and 19 bases separated the two germline ends. CDR3 length equals 13 residues. The germline V gene encodes CDR1 SNHLY and CDR2 FYNNEI. The CDR3: CASLLGGVGAQYF. The DNA of the CDR3 is TGTGCCAGCCTTCTGGGGGGTGTTGGGGCCCAGTACTTC.

A word on this clone: Germline is not matched at one junction end, which may reflect a read error. The chain employs TRBV7-7 and TRBJ2-7; possible D gene TRBD1, 6 bases. CDR3 length: 15 amino acids. From germline, CDR1 is SSHAT and CDR2 FNYEAQ (reference sequence). CDR3 bases: TGTGCTAGCAGCTTTACAGGGAGTCGGGCCTACGAGCAGTACTTC. Amino acids: CASSFTGSRAYEQYF.

This sequence joins TRBV10-2 and TRBJ2-1, with 8 bases aligning to TRBD2. V shed 7 bases, J shed 8 bases, and the junction held 7 bases outside the gene matches. Looked up from germline, CDR1 is WSHSY and CDR2 is SAAADI. The CDR3 is 13 amino acids. In DNA, the CDR3 is TGCGCCAGCACTGCGGGACTAGTCGATGAGCAGTTCTTC. It translates to CASTAGLVDEQFF.

V gene TRBV5-8 combines with J gene TRBJ2-5; 12 bases line up with TRBD2. Trimming at V came to 4 bases and at J to 5 bases, leaving 12 bases not matched to a gene. From germline, CDR1 is SGHTS and CDR2 YDEGEE. The CDR3 loop spans 17 amino acids. The CDR3 loop reads CASSKGASGGAGETQYF. The CDR3 DNA reads TGTGCCAGCAGCAAGGGGGCTAGCGGGGGGGCCGGTGAGACCCAGTACTTC. The full variable domain, its missing parts supplied by reference TRBV5-8 and TRBJ2-5, is EAGVTQSPTHLIKTRGQQATLRCSPISGHTSVYWYQQALGLGLQFLLWYDEGEERNRGNFPPRFSGRQFPNYSSELNVNALELEDSALYLCASSKGASGGAGETQYFGPGTRLLVL.

In this sample, this clone turned up a few times. The chain carries TRBV7-6 and TRBJ1-1; no clear D gene. Trimming pared 1 base from V and 5 bases from J, leaving 11 bases between. CDR3 length: 14 residues. The germline gives CDR1 SGHVS, CDR2 FNYEAQ. The CDR3 nucleotides are TGTGCCAGCAGCTTAGATTTCGGGAATACTGAAGCTTTCTTT. Its protein product is CASSLDFGNTEAFF.

This sequence joins TRBV18 and TRBJ1-1, with D maybe TRBD1 (6 bases). V lost 3 bases, J lost 0 bases, and 14 bases lay in between. Germline CDR1 KGHSH, CDR2 LQKENI. This CDR3 is built from 16 residues. CDR3 in DNA: TGTGCCAGCTCACCGAGGGGTCAGGGGATGAACACTGAAGCTTTCTTT. As protein: CASSPRGQGMNTEAFF.

The chain uses TRBV5-5 and TRBJ1-2; maybe TRBD1 (6 bases). The germline V gene has CDR1 SGHKS and CDR2 YYEKEE (reference sequence). The ends were cut back, 0 bases at V and 0 bases at J, with 18 bases in the middle. The CDR3 totals 18 residues. Written as DNA, the CDR3 is TGTGCCAGCAGCTTGGGGGTTCCTAACAGGGCATCTAACTATGGCTACACCTTC. The encoded protein is CASSLGVPNRASNYGYTF.

For the CDR3, the DNA is TGTGCCAGCAGCTTTAGCGGGAGTGGCTCCTACGAGCAGTACTTC. Protein: CASSFSGSGSYEQYF. The rearrangement links TRBV13 to TRBJ2-7; 9 bases match TRBD2. V shed 3 bases, J shed 0 bases, and the junction held 3 bases outside the gene matches. The CDR3 runs 15 residues. Per germline, CDR1 PRHDT and CDR2 FYEKMQ (reference sequence).

A few counts support this clone. The chain is built from TRBV5-1 and TRBJ2-7; possible D gene TRBD2, 6 bases. V was clipped by 5 bases and J by 1 base, with 7 bases between them. This CDR3 region has 12 residues. Germline values: CDR1 SGHRS, CDR2 YFSETQ. The CDR3 bases are TGCGCCAGCAGGGAGGGGTCCTACGAGCAGTACTTC. This gives the protein CASREGSYEQYF.

The genes are TRBV7-2 and TRBJ1-5, with a weak D call TRBD1 (5 bases). Trimming took off 1 base at V and 6 bases at J, with 13 bases between the two ends. The germline V gene encodes CDR1 SGHTA and CDR2 FQGNSA. CDR3 length: 15 residues. The chain's CDR3 is CASSLVRPGLQPQHF. The CDR3 bases are TGTGCCAGCAGCTTAGTTCGCCCAGGGCTTCAGCCCCAGCATTTT.

The chain joins TRBV10-1 to TRBJ2-3; D gene unclear. Trimming shortened V by 8 bases and J by 0 bases, and 6 bases separated the two germline ends. Germline CDR1 WNHNN, CDR2 SYGVQD (reference sequence). This CDR3 has 12 amino acids. CDR3 bases: TGCGCCAGCTCCTACAGCACAGATACGCAGTATTTT. This encodes CASSYSTDTQYF.

This clone was seen only a few times. The J gene is TRBJ2-5, the V gene TRBV27, with TRBD2 identical over 12 bases. The end of the DNA aligns better with TRBJ2-7, so the J call may be wrong. From germline, CDR1 is MNHEY and CDR2 SMNVEV (reference sequence). This CDR3 spans 16 amino acids. The CDR3 coding sequence is TGTGCCAGCAGTGCCTTGGCTAGCGGGAGGGGACACGAGCAGTACTTC. It encodes CASSALASGRGHEQYF.

This clone has just a few counts. The V and J genes are TRBV18 and TRBJ2-5; the match to TRBD2 covers 9 bases. The junction had 8 bases not matched to a gene; V was cut back by 1 base and J by 5 bases. This CDR3 has 16 amino acids. Germline loops: CDR1 KGHSH, CDR2 LQKENI. In DNA form, the CDR3 reads TGTGCCAGCTCACCACGGGATAGCGGGAGTTATGAGACCCAGTACTTC. It codes for CASSPRDSGSYETQYF.

The CDR3: CASSSAASGGAGTQYF. The DNA of the CDR3 is TGTGCCAGCAGCTCAGCAGCTAGCGGGGGGGCGGGTACGCAGTATTTT. The chain has TRBV11-2 and TRBJ2-3; 12 nucleotides line up with TRBD2. V was clipped by 4 bases and J by 8 bases; unmatched bases: 10. The CDR3 runs to 16 residues. Germline CDR1 and CDR2: SGHAT and FQNNGV.

This clone was counted between two and nine times. The CDR3 DNA follows: TGTGCCAGCAGTCTGCTTGGGGGGAGGGACTACGAGCAGTACTTC. This codes for CASSLLGGRDYEQYF. The chain recombines TRBV27 with TRBJ2-7, with TRBD2 matching over 7 bases. Germline CDR1 and CDR2: MNHEY and SMNVEV (reference sequence). The CDR3 length is 15 residues. V shed 5 bases and J 3 bases; nucleotides not matched to a gene: 10.

The rearrangement uses TRBV2 and TRBJ1-2; possible D gene TRBD1, 6 bases. Germline assignment: CDR1 SNHLY and CDR2 FYNNEI. The V end lost 7 bases, the J end lost 2 bases, and 20 bases lay between the germline ends. CDR3 length: 16 residues. The CDR3 nucleotides are TGTGCCAGCATGGGAGGGGCGACGACAGGCAACTATGGCTACACCTTC. Its translation is CASMGGATTGNYGYTF.

The V gene is TRBV29-1, the J gene TRBJ2-6; 11 bases align to TRBD1. The CDR3 length is 17 residues. The germline V gene encodes CDR1 SQVTM and CDR2 ANQGSEA. The V segment lost 6 bases and the J segment 0 bases; nucleotides outside the gene matches: 7. DNA for the CDR3: TGCAGCGTGGGGATGGGGACAGGGGGCTCTGGGGCCAACGTCCTGACTTTC. This codes for CSVGMGTGGSGANVLTF.

The genes are TRBV18 and TRBJ2-7; perhaps TRBD1 as D (5 bases). CDR3 length: 16 residues. V was cut by 3 bases and J by 2 bases, with 17 bases left in between. Germline CDR1 reads KGHSH; CDR2 reads LQKENI. CDR3 residues: CASSPLSLDNTYEQYF. CDR3 bases: TGTGCCAGCTCACCGTTATCATTGGACAATACCTACGAGCAGTACTTC.

The chain carries TRBV9 and TRBJ2-2, with TRBD2 identical over 13 bases. Per the germline V gene, CDR1 is SGDLS and CDR2 is YYNGEE. J was trimmed by 4 bases and V by 0 bases; bases with no gene match: 3. CDR3 length equals 17 residues. CDR3: CASSVGTSGGTTGELFF. In nucleotides, the CDR3 is TGTGCCAGCAGCGTAGGGACTAGCGGGGGCACCACCGGGGAGCTGTTTTTT.

The genes are TRBV5-1 and TRBJ2-7, with D perhaps TRBD1 (6 bases). This CDR3 spans 15 amino acids. Germline V gives CDR1 SGHRS, CDR2 YFSETQ. V was clipped by 4 bases and J by 3 bases, with 17 bases between them. CDR3 residues: CASSPPGTTNYEQYF. CDR3 sequence (DNA): TGCGCCAGCAGCCCTCCGGGGACAACTAACTACGAGCAGTACTTC.